This TCR beta chain was found in a study of cytomegalovirus exposure and HLA in healthy donors. Study at large: In a previous analysis, 120 million or so unique TCR beta sequences were found from about 179 million T cells.

On this clone: Antigen specificity is unknown.

The germline gives CDR1 SGHRS, CDR2 YFSETQ. Trimming at V came to 4 bases and at J to 9 bases, leaving 8 bases not matched to a gene. This CDR3 contains 15 residues. The study ran its PCR with 60 Vbeta and 13 Jbeta primers. Study processing details: The count from a later analysis was about 80 million unique TCR beta chains, some 10 million of them shared. Generated by immunoSEQ multiplex PCR, the TCRdb table keeps only in-frame clones and is missing some. V and J calls and clone size are as listed in that table; D and trimming were resolved from the DNA. The sample consists of around 190,000 clones, 78% of them appearing once. Points from the study as a whole: The productive fraction for most TCR beta V segments was about 90% or about 30% in an earlier analysis.

The receptor was derived from a woman between 25 and 40 years old in good health and CMV-seropositive. Sequenced input: PBMCs. V is TRBV5-1 and J is TRBJ2-2; 11 bases line up with TRBD2. This CDR3 is CASSLLAGGPRELFF. The CDR3 DNA follows: TGCGCCAGCAGCCTATTAGCGGGGGGGCCGAGGGAGCTGTTTTTT.